The T cell receptor beta chain under discussion was sequenced for a study of T cells in Graves' hyperthyroidism and ophthalmopathy. At the level of the study: Prior to any treatment, at the point of initial diagnosis, peripheral blood was collected.

What was amplified from RNA transcripts were TCR beta CDR3 regions. An initial round of RT-PCR targeting the TCR CDR3 relied on the HTBI primer set. MiXCR was run by TCRdb on the multiplex PCR reads, yielding one entry per CDR3 protein. The table includes about 350,000 distinct CDR3 sequences, over 15% detected once. Lactation, pregnancy, other autoimmune disease or uncontrolled infection excluded patients. PBMCs were collected from a roughly 9.7 ml volume of fresh peripheral blood. This clonotype was observed at least ten times. Its antigen remains unidentified. The CDR3 runs to 14 residues. CDR1 and CDR2 (germline): LNHDA, SQIVND (reference sequence). V was clipped by 2 bases and J by 6 bases, with 13 bases between them. Overall study findings and caveats: Ophthalmopathy and stable hyperthyroidism were told apart by a 13 V-J model.

What was sequenced was blood. V is TRBV19 and J is TRBJ1-2; no definite D call. The sequence derives from a woman between 35 and 50 years old with Graves' ophthalmopathy. CDR3 DNA sequence: TGTGCCAGTAGTATAAGGAAGGGTATGGATGGCTACACCTTC. It translates to CASSIRKGMDGYTF.